This entry lists 9 T cell receptor beta chains sequenced from one sample in a study of T cell changes during pregnancy in multiple sclerosis. Profiling relied on immunoSEQ multiplex PCR, and the TCRdb table lists in-frame clones only, not all of them. Found here are 70,000 to 95,000 clones, roughly 91% of them singletons; the top ten hold 4.3%. This sample comprised peripheral blood, obtained in the first trimester of pregnancy. The receptors shown here come from a female donor with multiple sclerosis, enrolled in a pregnancy study.

The chain uses TRBV10-3 and TRBJ1-2; the D gene is possibly TRBD1 (6 bases). The V gene lost 4 bases and the J gene lost 5 bases, with 14 bases spanning the gap. Germline CDR1 reads ENHRY; CDR2 reads SYGVKD. This CDR3 contains 14 residues. CDR3 sequence reads: CAISGPGTTYGYTF. The CDR3 DNA reads as TGTGCCATCAGTGGACCCGGGACAACATATGGCTACACCTTC.

V usage is TRBV7-9 and J usage is TRBJ2-5; 7 bases match TRBD2. The J segment lost 0 bases and the V segment lost 3 bases, leaving 1 base of the junction unmatched. CDR1 and CDR2 from the germline V gene are SEHNR and FQNEAQ (reference sequence). CDR3 size: 14 residues. CDR3 in amino acids: CASSLGGNQETQYF. CDR3 sequence (DNA): TGTGCCAGCAGCTTGGGGGGGAACCAAGAGACCCAGTACTTC.

The genes are TRBV6-5 and TRBJ1-1; D is possibly TRBD1 (6 bases). CDR3 length equals 15 residues. V was cut by 0 bases and J by 1 base, with 9 bases left in between. Germline assignment: CDR1 MNHEY and CDR2 SVGAGI. The CDR3 region is CASSYSTGPNTEAFF. Written as DNA, the CDR3 is TGTGCCAGCAGTTACTCGACAGGCCCGAACACTGAAGCTTTCTTT.

The V gene is TRBV27, the J gene TRBJ1-2, with TRBD1 identical over 9 bases. Unmatched junction bases numbered 0, after V lost 2 bases and J lost 5 bases. This CDR3 is 13 amino acids long. Looked up from germline, CDR1 is MNHEY and CDR2 is SMNVEV (reference sequence). CDR3 residues: CASSLGTGYGYTF. The CDR3 DNA is TGTGCCAGCAGTTTAGGGACAGGGTATGGCTACACCTTC.

J is TRBJ1-3 and V is TRBV18; D not certain. The V gene's germline CDR1 is KGHSH and CDR2 LQKENI. The CDR3 is 15 amino acids. Trimming stripped 3 bases from V and 2 bases from J, with 11 bases between. CDR3 nucleotides: TGTGCCAGCTCACCCCTCCCAGTGGCTGGAAACACCATATATTTT. This sequence encodes CASSPLPVAGNTIYF.

CDR3 coding DNA: TGCGCCACCTCCCCCTTTGGACAGGGGGTCGGGGACGAGCAGTACTTC. It codes for CATSPFGQGVGDEQYF. The V and J genes are TRBV5-1 and TRBJ2-7, with 10 positions matching TRBD1. Trimming at V came to 9 bases and at J to 5 bases, leaving 17 bases not matched to a gene. CDR1 is SGHRS and CDR2 is YFSETQ in the germline V gene. This CDR3 is 16 amino acids long.

The chain couples TRBV7-8 to TRBJ1-5; perhaps TRBD1 as D (5 bases). CDR1 is SGHVS, CDR2 FQNEAQ, per germline. V was cut by 4 bases and J by 2 bases, with 18 bases left in between. The CDR3 is made up of 17 amino acids. The DNA for the CDR3 is TGTGCCAGCAGCTACAGCCGGAGGGGCTGGGGCAATCAGCCCCAGCATTTT. This encodes CASSYSRRGWGNQPQHF.

This clone came up a few times. The rearrangement joins TRBV21-1 to TRBJ1-1. TRBV21-1 is a known pseudogene. This CDR3 contains 15 residues. In DNA, the CDR3 is TGTGCCAGCAGCGAGGGAACAGAAGGGAACACTGAAGCTTTCTTT. Translated: CASSEGTEGNTEAFF.

J is TRBJ2-3 and V is TRBV6-4; D is ambiguous. Germline CDR1 and CDR2: MRHNA and SNTAGT. There are 13 residues in the CDR3. Trimming took 2 bases from V and 3 from J, leaving 6 bases between them. DNA for the CDR3: TGTGCCAGCAGTGACACGGAGACAGATACGCAGTATTTT. Protein product: CASSDTETDTQYF.